A selection of T cell receptor beta chains follows, all from one sample in a study of T cell responses to AZD1222 COVID-19 vaccine. This table comes from immunoSEQ multiplex PCR, and its TCRdb copy is limited to in-frame clones, with some not included. The sample carries about 120,000 clones, approximately 85% recorded once. Sequencing was performed on peripheral blood, taken on day 0 of AZD1222 vaccination. These receptor sequences come from an adult in good health. Both conserved end residues are part of each CDR3. The D gene is left open where the match is weak. The listing skips clone size in some rows; elsewhere it reads once, few, many or a size class.

abundance,j_gene,v_gene,d_gene,CDR3aa,CDR3nt
NA,TRBJ1-6,TRBV6-5,TRBD1,CASSWTGGNSPLHF,TGTGCCAGCAGCTGGACAGGAGGAAATTCACCCCTCCACTTT
NA,TRBJ2-5,TRBV19,NA,CASSRSRRETQYF,TGTGCCAGTAGTCGTTCGAGGCGAGAGACCCAGTACTTC
NA,TRBJ1-4,TRBV21-1,NA,CASSTRDRVEKLFF,TGTGCCAGCAGCACCAGGGACAGGGTCGAAAAACTGTTTTTT
NA,TRBJ1-6,TRBV7-2,NA,CASRKGGYSPLHF,TGTGCCAGCAGAAAGGGGGGGTATTCACCCCTCCACTTT
NA,TRBJ2-2,TRBV6-5,NA,CASRDTGSGTGELFF,TGTGCCAGCAGAGATACAGGGTCGGGCACCGGGGAGCTGTTTTTT
once,TRBJ1-1,TRBV13,NA,CASYRGAEAFF,TGTGCCAGCTACCGGGGGGCGGAAGCTTTCTTT
NA,TRBJ2-1,TRBV27,NA,CASSLLDRSNEQFF,TGTGCCAGCAGTTTACTTGACAGGTCCAATGAGCAGTTCTTC
NA,TRBJ2-1,TRBV6-5,TRBD2,CASSSSGGPYNEQFF,TGTGCCAGCAGTTCTAGCGGGGGCCCTTACAATGAGCAGTTCTTC
NA,TRBJ2-2,TRBV12-3/TRBV12-4,NA,CASSSITGELFF,TGTGCCAGCAGTAGTATCACCGGGGAGCTGTTTTTT
NA,TRBJ1-4,TRBV7-6,NA,CASSTGEKLFF,TGTGCCAGCAGCACCGGTGAAAAACTGTTTTTT
NA,TRBJ2-2,TRBV24-1,TRBD1,CATSDRDRGSGELFF,TGTGCCACCAGTGACCGGGACAGGGGCTCCGGGGAGCTGTTTTTT
NA,TRBJ1-2,TRBV10-3,NA,CAISDPGQVAGYTF,TGTGCCATCAGTGACCCTGGCCAGGTTGCTGGCTACACCTTC
NA,TRBJ2-7,TRBV11-1,NA,CASSPGPTPYEQYF,TGTGCCAGCAGCCCAGGACCAACGCCTTACGAGCAGTACTTC
NA,TRBJ1-5,TRBV6-5,NA,CASSPGSYSNQPQHF,TGTGCCAGCAGTCCCGGGAGTTATAGCAATCAGCCCCAGCATTTT
NA,TRBJ1-1,TRBV25-1,NA,CASGLQVGADNTEAFF,TGTGCCAGCGGGCTACAGGTGGGGGCGGACAACACTGAAGCTTTCTTT
NA,TRBJ2-3,TRBV10-3,TRBD2,CAIGGSGSRSDTQYF,TGTGCCATCGGGGGCAGCGGGAGTAGGTCAGATACGCAGTATTTT
NA,TRBJ2-1,TRBV5-8,NA,CASSLRENYNEQFF,TGTGCCAGCAGCTTGCGCGAGAACTACAATGAGCAGTTCTTC
NA,TRBJ1-5,TRBV28,NA,CASCGLGSVCRF,TGTGCCAGCTGCGGGTTGGGGAGCGTGTGTCGATTT
NA,TRBJ2-7,TRBV2,TRBD1,CASSGTGGPEQYF,TGTGCCAGCAGCGGGACAGGGGGTCCCGAGCAGTACTTC
NA,TRBJ1-1,TRBV7-9,NA,CASNKLISGGISAEAFF,TGTGCCAGCAACAAACTGATCTCGGGGGGCATAAGCGCTGAAGCTTTCTTT
NA,TRBJ1-2,TRBV7-2,TRBD1,CASSGQGYGGYTF,TGTGCCAGCTCGGGACAGGGGTATGGTGGCTACACCTTC
NA,TRBJ1-1,TRBV10-3,NA,CAISESTRGMGTEAFF,TGTGCCATCAGTGAGTCTACACGGGGTATGGGCACTGAAGCTTTCTTT
NA,TRBJ2-1,TRBV9,TRBD2,CASSALPGTSGGSYNEQFF,TGTGCCAGCAGCGCCTTACCCGGGACTAGCGGGGGTAGCTACAATGAGCAGTTCTTC
NA,TRBJ1-1,TRBV29-1,TRBD1,CSVDPQGALITEAFF,TGCAGCGTTGACCCCCAGGGGGCGCTTATCACTGAAGCTTTCTTT
NA,TRBJ1-4,TRBV5-1,NA,CASSWGLELANEKLFF,TGCGCCAGCAGCTGGGGACTCGAACTGGCCAATGAAAAACTGTTTTTT
once,TRBJ2-1,TRBV2,TRBD2,CASTNLAGIAREQFF,TGTGCCAGCACCAATCTAGCGGGGATAGCTCGGGAGCAGTTCTTC
NA,TRBJ1-2,TRBV28,TRBD1,CASSTGEPYGYTF,TGTGCCAGCAGTACAGGGGAACCCTATGGCTACACCTTC
NA,TRBJ2-7,TRBV7-2,TRBD1,CASSSRSVFRDSVPGYF,TGTGCCAGCAGCTCACGTTCTGTATTCCGGGACAGTGTTCCTGGGTACTTC
NA,TRBJ1-2,TRBV6-5,TRBD1,CASRNMGTGRGYTF,TGTGCCAGCAGGAATATGGGGACAGGGAGGGGCTACACCTTC
NA,TRBJ1-4,TRBV3-1/TRBV3-2,TRBD1,CASSRPGQGREKLFF,TGTGCCAGCAGCCGACCGGGACAGGGAAGGGAAAAACTGTTTTTT
NA,TRBJ2-6,TRBV5-1,NA,CASSLVLAGANVLTF,TGCGCCAGCAGCTTGGTACTTGCTGGGGCCAACGTCCTGACTTTC
NA,TRBJ2-3,TRBV5-1,TRBD2,CASSPGLAGRDTQYF,TGCGCCAGCAGCCCGGGACTAGCGGGAAGAGATACGCAGTATTTT